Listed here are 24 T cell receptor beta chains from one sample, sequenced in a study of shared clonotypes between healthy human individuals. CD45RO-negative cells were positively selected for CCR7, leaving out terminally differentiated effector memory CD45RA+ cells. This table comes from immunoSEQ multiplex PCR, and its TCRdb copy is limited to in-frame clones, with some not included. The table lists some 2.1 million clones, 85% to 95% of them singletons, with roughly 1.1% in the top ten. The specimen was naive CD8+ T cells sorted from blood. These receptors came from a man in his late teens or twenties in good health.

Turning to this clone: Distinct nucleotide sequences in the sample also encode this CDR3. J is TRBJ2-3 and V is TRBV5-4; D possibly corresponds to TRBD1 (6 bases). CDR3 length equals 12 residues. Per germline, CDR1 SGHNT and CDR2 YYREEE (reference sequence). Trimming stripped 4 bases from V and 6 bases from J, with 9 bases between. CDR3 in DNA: TGTGCCAGCAGCCTGGGGGCCGATACGCAGTATTTT. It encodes CASSLGADTQYF.

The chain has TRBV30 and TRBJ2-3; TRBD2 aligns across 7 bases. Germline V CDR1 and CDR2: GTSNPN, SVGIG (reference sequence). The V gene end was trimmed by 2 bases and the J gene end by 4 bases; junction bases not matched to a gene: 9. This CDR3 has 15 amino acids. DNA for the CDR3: TGTGCCTGGAGTCCCCTAGGCGGGAGATCAGATACGCAGTATTTT. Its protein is CAWSPLGGRSDTQYF. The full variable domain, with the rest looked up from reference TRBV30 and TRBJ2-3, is SQTIHQWPATLVQPVGSPLSLECTVEGTSNPNLYWYRQAAGRGLQLLFYSVGIGQISSEVPQNLSASRPQDRQFILSSKKLLLSDSGFYLCAWSPLGGRSDTQYFGPGTRLTVL.

CDR3: CANPIRADFASGVEQFF. In nucleotides, the CDR3 is TGTGCCAACCCGATCCGGGCCGATTTTGCCTCGGGGGTTGAGCAGTTCTTC. The chain uses TRBV6-4 and TRBJ2-1, with a tentative D call TRBD2 (6 bases). The germline gives CDR1 MRHNA, CDR2 SNTAGT. Trimming stripped 10 bases from V and 9 bases from J, with 31 bases between. The CDR3 length is 17 residues.

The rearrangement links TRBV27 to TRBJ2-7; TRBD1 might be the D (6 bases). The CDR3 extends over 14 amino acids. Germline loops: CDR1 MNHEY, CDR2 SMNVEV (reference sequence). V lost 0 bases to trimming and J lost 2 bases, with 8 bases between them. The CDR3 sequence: CASSLSAGAYEQYF. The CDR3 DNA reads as TGTGCCAGCAGTTTATCCGCAGGGGCCTACGAGCAGTACTTC.

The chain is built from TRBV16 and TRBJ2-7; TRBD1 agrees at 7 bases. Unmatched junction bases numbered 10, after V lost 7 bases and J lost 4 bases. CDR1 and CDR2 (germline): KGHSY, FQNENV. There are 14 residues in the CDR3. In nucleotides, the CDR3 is TGTGCCAGCATTTCAGACAGGGATGGGTACGAGCAGTACTTC. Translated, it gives CASISDRDGYEQYF.

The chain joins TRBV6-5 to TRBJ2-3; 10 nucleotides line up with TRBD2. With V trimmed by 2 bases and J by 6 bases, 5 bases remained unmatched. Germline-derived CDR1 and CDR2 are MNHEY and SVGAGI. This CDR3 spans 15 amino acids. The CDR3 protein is CASSYEGTSVDTQYF. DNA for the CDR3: TGTGCCAGCAGTTACGAAGGGACTAGCGTTGATACGCAGTATTTT.

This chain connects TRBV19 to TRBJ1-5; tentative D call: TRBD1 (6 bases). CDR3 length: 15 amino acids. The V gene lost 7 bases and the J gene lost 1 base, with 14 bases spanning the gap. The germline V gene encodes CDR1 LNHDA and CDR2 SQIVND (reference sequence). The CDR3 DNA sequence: TGTGCCAGTACCATAATGAGGGGGAGCAATCAGCCCCAGCATTTT. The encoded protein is CASTIMRGSNQPQHF.

CDR3 residues: CASKGFSGYTF. DNA of the CDR3: TGTGCCAGCAAGGGTTTTTCTGGCTACACCTTC. The chain links TRBV27 to TRBJ1-2, with D uncertain. The ends were cut back, 7 bases at V and 7 bases at J, with 10 bases in the middle. CDR3 length: 11 residues. Per the germline V gene, CDR1 is MNHEY and CDR2 is SMNVEV (reference sequence).

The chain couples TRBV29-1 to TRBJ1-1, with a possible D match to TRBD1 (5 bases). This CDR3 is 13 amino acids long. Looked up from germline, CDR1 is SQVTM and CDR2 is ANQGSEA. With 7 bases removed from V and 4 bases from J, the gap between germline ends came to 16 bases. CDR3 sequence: CSALGGRGTEAFF. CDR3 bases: TGCAGCGCCCTGGGGGGGAGAGGCACTGAAGCTTTCTTT. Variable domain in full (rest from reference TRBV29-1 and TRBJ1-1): SAVISQKPSRDICQRGTSLTIQCQVDSQVTMMFWYRQQPGQSLTLIATANQGSEATYESGFVIDKFPISRPNLTFSTLTVSNMSPEDSSIYLCSALGGRGTEAFFGQGTRLTVV.

CDR3 nucleotide sequence: TGTGCCAGCAGCGAAGGACTAGCGGGAGGGGGCAATGAGCAGTTCTTC. Encoded protein: CASSEGLAGGGNEQFF. The J gene is TRBJ2-1, the V gene TRBV13, with 15 bases matching TRBD2. The CDR3 has 16 residues. The J segment lost 6 bases and the V segment lost 5 bases, leaving 5 bases of the junction unmatched. Germline values: CDR1 PRHDT, CDR2 FYEKMQ (reference sequence).

CDR3 sequence reads: CASSLEVGIGSGANVLTF. CDR3 nucleotide sequence: TGCGCCAGCAGCTTGGAGGTAGGGATTGGCTCTGGGGCCAACGTCCTGACTTTC. The J gene is TRBJ2-6, the V gene TRBV5-1; D ambiguous. V lost 0 bases and J 0 bases, leaving 13 bases between the germline ends. This CDR3 contains 18 residues. Per the germline V gene, CDR1 is SGHRS and CDR2 is YFSETQ.

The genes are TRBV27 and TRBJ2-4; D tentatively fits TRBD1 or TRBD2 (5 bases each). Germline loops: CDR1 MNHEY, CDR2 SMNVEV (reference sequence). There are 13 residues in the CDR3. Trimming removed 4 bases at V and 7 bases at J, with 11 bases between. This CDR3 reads CASSYGTGNIQYF. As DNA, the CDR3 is TGTGCCAGCAGTTACGGGACCGGCAACATTCAGTACTTC.

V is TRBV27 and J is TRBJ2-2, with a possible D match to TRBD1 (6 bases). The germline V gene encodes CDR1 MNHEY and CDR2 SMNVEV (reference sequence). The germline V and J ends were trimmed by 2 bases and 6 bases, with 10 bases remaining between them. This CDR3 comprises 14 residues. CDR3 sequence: CASSLQGSAGELFF. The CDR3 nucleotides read TGTGCCAGCAGTTTACAGGGGAGTGCCGGGGAGCTGTTTTTT.

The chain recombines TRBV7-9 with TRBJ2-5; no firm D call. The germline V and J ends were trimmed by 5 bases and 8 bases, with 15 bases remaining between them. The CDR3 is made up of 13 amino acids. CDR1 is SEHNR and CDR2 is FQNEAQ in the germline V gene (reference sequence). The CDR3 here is CASSHNTDVTQYF. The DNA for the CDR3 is TGTGCCAGCAGCCACAATACCGACGTAACCCAGTACTTC. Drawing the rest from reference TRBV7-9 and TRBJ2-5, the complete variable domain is DTGVSQNPRHKITKRGQNVTFRCDPISEHNRLYWYRQTLGQGPEFLTYFQNEAQLEKSRLLSDRFSAERPKGSFSTLEIQRTEQGDSAMYLCASSHNTDVTQYFGPGTRLLVL.

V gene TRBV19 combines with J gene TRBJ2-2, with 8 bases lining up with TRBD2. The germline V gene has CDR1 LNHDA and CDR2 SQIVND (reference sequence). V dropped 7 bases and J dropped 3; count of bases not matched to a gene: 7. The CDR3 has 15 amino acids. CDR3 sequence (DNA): TGTGCCAGTAAAGAGGATAGCGGGGACACCGGGGAGCTGTTTTTT. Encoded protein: CASKEDSGDTGELFF. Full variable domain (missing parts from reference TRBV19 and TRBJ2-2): DGGITQSPKYLFRKEGQNVTLSCEQNLNHDAMYWYRQDPGQGLRLIYYSQIVNDFQKGDIAEGYSVSREKKESFPLTVTSAQKNPTAFYLCASKEDSGDTGELFFGEGSRLTVL.

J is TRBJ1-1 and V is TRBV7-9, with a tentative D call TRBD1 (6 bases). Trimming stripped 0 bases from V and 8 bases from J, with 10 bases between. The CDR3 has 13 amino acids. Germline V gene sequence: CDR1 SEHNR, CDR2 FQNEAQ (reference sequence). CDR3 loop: CASSLARTVEAFF. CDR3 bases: TGTGCCAGCAGCTTAGCCCGGACAGTAGAAGCTTTCTTT.

This CDR3 is CASSAEIQFNEQDTQYF. The DNA of the CDR3 is TGTGCCAGCAGCGCGGAGATACAGTTTAATGAACAAGATACGCAGTATTTT. V and J are TRBV7-9 and TRBJ2-3; D not resolved. Germline V gene sequence: CDR1 SEHNR, CDR2 FQNEAQ (reference sequence). This CDR3 contains 17 residues. The V end lost 5 bases, the J end lost 5 bases, and 23 bases lay between the germline ends.

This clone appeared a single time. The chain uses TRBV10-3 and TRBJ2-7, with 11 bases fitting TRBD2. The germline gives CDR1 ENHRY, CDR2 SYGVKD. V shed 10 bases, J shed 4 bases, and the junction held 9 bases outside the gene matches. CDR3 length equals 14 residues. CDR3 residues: CATHSGGARYEQYF. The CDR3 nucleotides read TGTGCCACCCATAGCGGGGGGGCCAGATACGAGCAGTACTTC.

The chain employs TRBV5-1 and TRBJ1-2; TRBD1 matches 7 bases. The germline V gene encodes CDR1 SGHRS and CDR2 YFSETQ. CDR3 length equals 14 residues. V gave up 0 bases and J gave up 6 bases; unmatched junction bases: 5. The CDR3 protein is CASSLERQGDGYTF. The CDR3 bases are TGCGCCAGCAGCTTGGAACGACAGGGAGATGGCTACACCTTC.

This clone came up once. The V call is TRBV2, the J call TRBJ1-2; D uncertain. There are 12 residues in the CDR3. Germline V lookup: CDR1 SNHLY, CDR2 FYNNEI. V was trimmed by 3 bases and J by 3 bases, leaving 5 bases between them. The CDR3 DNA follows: TGTGCCAGCAGTGACAGGCACTATGGCTACACCTTC. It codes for CASSDRHYGYTF.

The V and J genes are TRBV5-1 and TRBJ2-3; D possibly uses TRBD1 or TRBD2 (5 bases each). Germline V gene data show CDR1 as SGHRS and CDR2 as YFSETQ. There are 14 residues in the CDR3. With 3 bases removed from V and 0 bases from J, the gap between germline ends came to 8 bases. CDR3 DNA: TGCGCCAGCAGCTCGAGGGGTAGCACAGATACGCAGTATTTT. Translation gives CASSSRGSTDTQYF.

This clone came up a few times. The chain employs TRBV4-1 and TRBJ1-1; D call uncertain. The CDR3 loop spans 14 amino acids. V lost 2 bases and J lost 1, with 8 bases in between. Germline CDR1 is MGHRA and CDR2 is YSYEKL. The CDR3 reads CASSQPPRNTEAFF. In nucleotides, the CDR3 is TGCGCCAGCAGCCAACCCCCGAGGAACACTGAAGCTTTCTTT.

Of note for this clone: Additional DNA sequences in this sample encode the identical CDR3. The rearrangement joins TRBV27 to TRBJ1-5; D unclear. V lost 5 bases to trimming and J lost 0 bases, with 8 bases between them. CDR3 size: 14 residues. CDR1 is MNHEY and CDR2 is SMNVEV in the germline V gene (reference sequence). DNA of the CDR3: TGTGCCAGCAGTCCTCTCAATAGCAATCAGCCCCAGCATTTT. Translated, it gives CASSPLNSNQPQHF.

DNA of the CDR3: TGTGCCAGCAACGAGCGGGGGGCCTTATACTACGAGCAGTACTTC. Residues: CASNERGALYYEQYF. V gene TRBV27 combines with J gene TRBJ2-7, with 9 nucleotides matching TRBD2. Germline CDR1 is MNHEY and CDR2 is SMNVEV (reference sequence). The CDR3 consists of 15 residues. V shed 7 bases, J shed 3 bases, and the junction held 10 bases outside the gene matches.